One sample yielded the 2 T cell receptor beta chains listed below, sequenced in a study of shared clonotypes between healthy human individuals. Assay used: immunoSEQ multiplex PCR; TCRdb lists only in-frame clones, some missing. Of 2,100,000 or so clones in the sample, approximately 96% were seen once. The sequenced sample was naive CD4+ T cells sorted from blood. Sample subset: CD45RA+ positively selected. These TCRs come from a man aged 18 to 30 in good health.

The J gene is TRBJ2-1, the V gene TRBV27; D is uncertain. Trimming took off 0 bases at V and 2 bases at J, with 8 bases between the two ends. CDR3 length: 15 amino acids. From germline, CDR1 is MNHEY and CDR2 SMNVEV (reference sequence). The CDR3 sequence: CASSLSARTYNEQFF. The CDR3 DNA sequence: TGTGCCAGCAGTTTATCGGCGCGGACCTACAATGAGCAGTTCTTC.

Concerning this clone: Other DNA sequences within the sample encode an identical CDR3. The chain links TRBV11-2 to TRBJ2-7; D is possibly TRBD1 (6 bases). V was trimmed by 0 bases and J by 4 bases, leaving 7 bases between them. The CDR3 has 13 residues. The germline V gene encodes CDR1 SGHAT and CDR2 FQNNGV. The CDR3 DNA sequence: TGTGCCAGCAGCTTAGACAGGGGTTACGAGCAGTACTTC. This codes for CASSLDRGYEQYF.